This entry lists 7 T cell receptor beta chains sequenced from one sample in a study of blood T cell repertoires in COVID-19. The assay was immunoSEQ multiplex PCR, and TCRdb's table has in-frame clones only and misses some. The data hold about 250,000 clones, with approximately 92% observed a single time. The sequencing input was PBMCs or T cells enriched from blood (not recorded which). The receptor set was obtained from a woman aged 18-35 years who had recovered from COVID-19.

V usage is TRBV2 and J usage is TRBJ1-2; 7 bases line up with TRBD1. The CDR3 loop spans 15 amino acids. The V and J ends lost 10 bases and 0 bases, in that order; junction bases with no gene match: 11. Germline V gene data show CDR1 as SNHLY and CDR2 as FYNNEI. CDR3 sequence (DNA): TGTGCCACAGGCCCCAGGGGGGAAGCTAACTATGGCTACACCTTC. It codes for CATGPRGEANYGYTF.

The genes are TRBV5-1 and TRBJ1-3; D is undetermined. Per germline, CDR1 SGHRS and CDR2 YFSETQ. There are 18 residues in the CDR3. Trimming shortened V by 1 base and J by 0 bases, and 17 bases separated the two germline ends. The CDR3 spells CASSLMKEVRLSGNTIYF. CDR3 coding DNA: TGCGCCAGCAGCTTGATGAAGGAGGTCAGGCTCTCTGGAAACACCATATATTTT.

Points on this clone: One end of the junction is discordant with germline, which a read error may explain. V is TRBV7-7 and J is TRBJ2-3; maybe TRBD2 (5 bases). Germline CDR1 reads SSHAT; CDR2 reads FNYEAQ (reference sequence). This CDR3 spans 15 amino acids. The CDR3 DNA reads as TGTGCTAGCAGCTCGGGATTATCTCCGACAGATACGCAGTATTTT. Translated: CASSSGLSPTDTQYF.

The rearrangement joins TRBV10-3 to TRBJ2-3; no firm D call. V lost 7 bases and J 0 bases, leaving 8 bases between the germline ends. The CDR3 totals 13 residues. Germline CDR1 and CDR2: ENHRY and SYGVKD. CDR3 in amino acids: CAIKASSTDTQYF. CDR3 nucleotide sequence: TGTGCCATCAAAGCTTCTAGCACAGATACGCAGTATTTT.

V is TRBV15 and J is TRBJ2-7; 12 bases map to TRBD2. Looked up from germline, CDR1 is LNHNV and CDR2 is YYDKDF (reference sequence). The V and J ends lost 4 bases and 3 bases, in that order; junction bases with no gene match: 16. This CDR3 has 19 amino acids. CDR3 sequence reads: CATSKEKASGGAARYEQYF. CDR3 DNA sequence: TGTGCCACCAGCAAGGAAAAGGCTAGCGGGGGGGCTGCCCGCTACGAGCAGTACTTC.

The chain links TRBV29-1 to TRBJ2-1; TRBD1 matches 9 bases. The CDR3 is 14 amino acids. Germline V lookup: CDR1 SQVTM, CDR2 ANQGSEA. After removal of 8 bases from V and 9 bases from J, the junction contained 14 bases not matched to a gene. CDR3 sequence reads: CSSLRDRVIGEQFF. The CDR3 DNA follows: TGCAGCTCCCTCCGGGACAGGGTAATAGGTGAGCAGTTCTTC.

The gene calls are TRBV6-4 and TRBJ1-4, with D possibly matching TRBD1 (5 bases). Trimming took off 0 bases at V and 8 bases at J, with 31 bases between the two ends. This CDR3 has 21 residues. Germline CDR1 MRHNA, CDR2 SNTAGT. The CDR3 bases are TGTGCCAGCAGTGACTCGACTGGGCCTGGCGGGACGGGTTCGCCCTGCGAAAAACTGTTTTTT. The encoded protein is CASSDSTGPGGTGSPCEKLFF.